This T cell receptor (beta chain) was retrieved from a study of blood T cell repertoires in COVID-19 (dated by TCRdb to about 2020). Notes on the research overall: The collaborator samples originated in the United States, Italy and Spain and spanned the acute and convalescent phases of COVID-19. The prospective study material was composed of cDNA or gDNA derived from T cells, B-cell-depleted T cells, or PBMCs. Deeply sampled blood TCRbeta repertoires from subjects exposed to, actively infected with, or recovered from COVID-19 were included in the dataset. The repertoires were released in a freely available public database intended as a resource for research on the immune response to SARS-CoV-2. Samples were obtained from the ongoing ImmuneRACE study (first 160 participants) and from 1,254 subjects provided by 6 global collaborators. The sample metadata nearly always contained a de-identified subject ID, COVID-19 status, age in years and sex. Where available, HLA class I and class II types were obtained from metadata supplied by the sample provider rather than from assay-based typing. What the work shows at the level of the full study, not this receptor alone: Clinical and demographic metadata were provided uncurated, with the amount varying by source and participant.

TCRbeta CDR3 regions were amplified from genomic DNA by means of the immunoSEQ Assay, a bias-controlled multiplex PCR. As for the authors' bioinformatics: The number of nucleated cells in each sample was estimated from the amplification of reference gene primers within the assay. To quantify the absolute abundance of each unique TCRbeta CDR3 rearrangement, sequence reads were collapsed and filtered. For each sample, productive Simpson clonality was calculated by taking the square root of Simpson's diversity index across productive rearrangements. TCRdb carries this immuneACCESS record with in-frame sequences only. Its versions omit some clonotypes, under half of them owing to an unresolved V gene in the studies checked, with the rest unexplained. V, J and clone size derive from that table, while D and trimming were established from the DNA sequence. The sample contains over 200,000 clones, around 85% of them found a single time. The leading ten clones occupy 5.1% of the sample.

The collaborating institutions used their own protocols to collect whole blood in K2EDTA tubes. For TCRbeta analysis, collaborator samples were shipped as frozen whole blood, as isolated PBMCs, or as DNA extracted from either sample type. With regard to this clone: The target of this receptor is not known. Nothing much larger sits one base from this clone, and base qualities are not available.

The sample consisted of peripheral blood. The TCR comes from a human donor in a cohort sampled during active COVID-19.

The DNA sequence reads TGTGCTAGTGGTTTCGCGACTAGCGGAGCGAACACCGGGGAGCTGTTTTTT. Protein translation: CASGFATSGANTGELFF. The chain employs TRBV12-5 and TRBJ2-2; 9 of the junction bases match TRBD2. The CDR3, cysteine through phenylalanine, is 17 amino acids long. Of the read, only the CDR3 DNA is kept; its 51 bases are in frame from base 1. From V the trimming removes 3 bases and from J it removes 0 bases, while the gene matches leave 5 bases of the junction unaccounted for. CDR1 and CDR2 are drawn from the germline V gene: LGHNT, FRNRAP. Extended through the reference TRBV12-5 and TRBJ2-2 proteins, this CDR3 yields the full variable domain: DARVTQTPRHKVTEMGQEVTMRCQPILGHNTVFWYRQTMMQGLELLAYFRNRAPLDDSGMPKDRFSAEMPDATLATLKIQPSEPRDSAVYFCASGFATSGANTGELFFGEGSRLTVL.